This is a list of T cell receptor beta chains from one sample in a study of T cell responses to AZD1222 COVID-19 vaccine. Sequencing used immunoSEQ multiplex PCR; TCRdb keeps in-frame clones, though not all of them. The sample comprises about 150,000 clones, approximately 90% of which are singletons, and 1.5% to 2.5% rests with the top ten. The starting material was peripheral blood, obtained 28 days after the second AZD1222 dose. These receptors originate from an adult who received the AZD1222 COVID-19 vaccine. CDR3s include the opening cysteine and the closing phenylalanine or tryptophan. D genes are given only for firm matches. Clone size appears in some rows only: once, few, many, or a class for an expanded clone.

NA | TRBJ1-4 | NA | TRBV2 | TGTGCCAGCAGTACAGGGTTGCAGGAAAAACTGTTTTTT | CASSTGLQEKLFF
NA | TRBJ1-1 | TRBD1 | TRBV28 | TGTGCCAGCAGTTCTGGACAGGGTTTGGGCACTGAAGCTTTCTTT | CASSSGQGLGTEAFF
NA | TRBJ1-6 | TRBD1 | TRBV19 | TGTGCCAGTAGTAGGTCAGGGGGGACGGATTCACCCCTCCACTTT | CASSRSGGTDSPLHF
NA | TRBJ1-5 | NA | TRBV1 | TGCACCAGCAGCACCGGGACAGGGGCGGGACAGCCCCAGCATTTT | CTSSTGTGAGQPQHF
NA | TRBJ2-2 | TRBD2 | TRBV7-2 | TGTGCCAGCAGCCCAGGACTAGCGGGAGGGACCGGGGAGCTGTTTTTT | CASSPGLAGGTGELFF
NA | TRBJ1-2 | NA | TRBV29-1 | TGCAGCGTTGACGGCAGGGCCCACGGCTATGGCTACACCTTC | CSVDGRAHGYGYTF
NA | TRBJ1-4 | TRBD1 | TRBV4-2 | TGTGCCAGCAGCCAAGATCCTAGGGACAGTAATGAAAAACTGTTTTTT | CASSQDPRDSNEKLFF
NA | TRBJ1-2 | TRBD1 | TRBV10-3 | TGTGCCACCGGCGACAGGGGGCTGAACTATGGCTACACCTTC | CATGDRGLNYGYTF
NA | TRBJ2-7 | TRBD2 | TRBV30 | TGTGCCTGGAGTGCAGGGGCTAGCGGGAGTTTCTACGAGCAGTACTTC | CAWSAGASGSFYEQYF
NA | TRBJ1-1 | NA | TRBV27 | TGTGCCAGTTTTACCGCGGGACCCAACACTGAAGCTTTCTTT | CASFTAGPNTEAFF
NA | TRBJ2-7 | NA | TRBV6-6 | TGTGCCAGCAGTTACTCGTCAGGCCTAAACTACGAGCAGTACTTC | CASSYSSGLNYEQYF
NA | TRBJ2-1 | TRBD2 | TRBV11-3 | TGTGCCAGCAGCCGAAGCGGGAACCTCGATGAGCAGTTCTTC | CASSRSGNLDEQFF
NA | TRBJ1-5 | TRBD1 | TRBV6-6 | TGTGCCAGCAGTCCGCGGGACAGCTTCTTCAATCAGCCCCAGCATTTT | CASSPRDSFFNQPQHF
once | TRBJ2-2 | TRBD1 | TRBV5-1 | TGCGCCAGCACTTTGTCGGGACAGGGGGACACCGGGGAGCTGTTTTTT | CASTLSGQGDTGELFF
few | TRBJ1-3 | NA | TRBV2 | TGTGCCAGCAGTTTACTGGGACCCGTCCTCTTT | CASSLLGPVLF
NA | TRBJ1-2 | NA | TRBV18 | TGTGCCAGCTCACCACTTCAGGGTTCAGGAGACTATGGCTACACCTTC | CASSPLQGSGDYGYTF
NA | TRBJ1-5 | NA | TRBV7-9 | TGTGCCAGCAGCTTAGGAGGTGCAGGGAGCAATCAGCCCCAGCATTTT | CASSLGGAGSNQPQHF
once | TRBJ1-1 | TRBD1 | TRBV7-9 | TGTGCCAGCAGTTACGAAGGGGGACAGACCACTGAAGCTTTCTTT | CASSYEGGQTTEAFF
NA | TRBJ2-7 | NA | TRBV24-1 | TGTGCCACCAGTTCCGGGACACCACCCTACGAGCAGTACTTC | CATSSGTPPYEQYF
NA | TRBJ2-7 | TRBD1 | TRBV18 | TGTGCCAGCTCACCAAGGGGACAGGGTTACGAGCAGTACTTC | CASSPRGQGYEQYF
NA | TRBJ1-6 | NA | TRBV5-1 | TGCGCCAGCAGCTTGGGGTTGACAGAGAATTCACCCCTCCACTTT | CASSLGLTENSPLHF
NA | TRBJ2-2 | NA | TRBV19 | TGTGCCAGTAGTTACAGGGCCAACCCCGGGGAGCTGTTTTTT | CASSYRANPGELFF
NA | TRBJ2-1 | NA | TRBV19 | TGTGCCAGTAACGCTGGTTCATACAATGAGCAGTTCTTC | CASNAGSYNEQFF
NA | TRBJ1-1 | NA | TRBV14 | TGTGCCAGCAGCCAAGTTGACACTGAAGCTTTCTTT | CASSQVDTEAFF
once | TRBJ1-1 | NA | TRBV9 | TGTGCCAGCAGCACGAGTGGGGGGCCAGCTTTCTTT | CASSTSGGPAFF
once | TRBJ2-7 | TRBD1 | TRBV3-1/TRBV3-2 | TGTGCCAGCAGCCATGGGACAGGGAGTGGCGAGCAGTACTTC | CASSHGTGSGEQYF
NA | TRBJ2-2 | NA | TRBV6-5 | TGTGCCAGCAGTTCGGACTTTAATGCCGGGGAGCTGTTTTTT | CASSSDFNAGELFF
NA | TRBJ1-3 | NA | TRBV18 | TGTGCCAGCTCACTAGCAGCCGGGACCTCTGGAAACACCATATATTTT | CASSLAAGTSGNTIYF
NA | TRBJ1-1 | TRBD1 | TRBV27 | TGTGCCAGCAGTTTACAAACAGGGGGTCGTGGGAGGACTGAAGCTTTCTTT | CASSLQTGGRGRTEAFF
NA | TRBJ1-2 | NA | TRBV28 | TGTGCCAGCAGTTGGACGACCGACAGGAGCTTCGGTGGCTACACCTTC | CASSWTTDRSFGGYTF
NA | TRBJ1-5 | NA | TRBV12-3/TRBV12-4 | TGTGCCAGCCAGTTGACGGATCATTTT | CASQLTDHF
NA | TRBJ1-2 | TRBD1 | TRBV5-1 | TGCGCCAGCAGCTTTGGTACGGACAGGAGGAACTATGGCTACACCTTC | CASSFGTDRRNYGYTF
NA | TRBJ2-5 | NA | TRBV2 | TGTGCCAGCAGTGACGAGACCCAGTACTTC | CASSDETQYF
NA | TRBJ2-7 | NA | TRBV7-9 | TGTGCCAGCAGCTTTAGAGCGGTCCAGGGAAGGTCCTACGAGCAGTACTTC | CASSFRAVQGRSYEQYF
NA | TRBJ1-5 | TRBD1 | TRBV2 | TGTGCCAGCGACAGGGACACCGCAGGGCAGCCCCAGCATTTT | CASDRDTAGQPQHF
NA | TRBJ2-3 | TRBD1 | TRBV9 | TGTGCCAGCAGCGTAGGACAGGGCCAATATACGCAGTATTTT | CASSVGQGQYTQYF
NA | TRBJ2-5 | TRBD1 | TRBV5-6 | TGTGCCAGCAGCTTAACAGGGGCGCGTGAGACCCAGTACTTC | CASSLTGARETQYF
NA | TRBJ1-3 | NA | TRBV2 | TGTGCCAGCAGTCCCCAGGGGACATTAGGGAACACCATATATTTT | CASSPQGTLGNTIYF
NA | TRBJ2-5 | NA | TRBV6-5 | TGTGCCAGCAGTTACCAGGTCCAAGGGACCCAGTACTTC | CASSYQVQGTQYF
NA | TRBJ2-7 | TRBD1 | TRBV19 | TGTGCCAGTAGTCGACAGGGGTTAAGCGAGCAGTACTTC | CASSRQGLSEQYF
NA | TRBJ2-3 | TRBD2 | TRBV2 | TGTGCCTCCCAAATAGCGGGAGTCTCAGATACGCAGTATTTT | CASQIAGVSDTQYF
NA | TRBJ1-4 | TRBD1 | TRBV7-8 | TGTGCCAGCAGCTTAGGCCAGGGGGAGAATGAAAAACTGTTTTTT | CASSLGQGENEKLFF